Listed below are T cell receptor beta chains from one sample, sequenced in a study of vaccination effects on CD4 cells after COVID-19. Generated by immunoSEQ multiplex PCR, the TCRdb table keeps only in-frame clones and is missing some. The sample holds roughly 60,000 clones; under 75% are singletons and the top ten take around 19%. Their antigens remain unidentified. The input for sequencing was CD4+ T cells from PBMCs cultured with SARS-CoV-2 spike peptides, taken before COVID-19 vaccination. All receptors come from a human donor who received a COVID-19 vaccine. The CDR3 runs from the conserved cysteine through the conserved F or W. Each record gives: clone size, V gene, J gene, D gene, CDR3 DNA, CDR3 protein. A D gene is named only where the DNA matches it firmly. Expanded clones get a size class; other rows say once, few or many, or leave the size out.

once,TRBV11-3,TRBJ2-1,NA,TGTGCCAGCAGCTTAGAGGATTGGCAGGGGAGGGCTGGAGGGGACAATGAGCAGTTCTTC,CASSLEDWQGRAGGDNEQFF
NA,TRBV11-2,TRBJ2-3,NA,TGTGCCAGCAGCTTAGGCAGCCTACCTCCCACAGATACGCAGTATTTT,CASSLGSLPPTDTQYF
NA,TRBV7-2,TRBJ1-2,NA,TGTGCCAGCAGCTTAGCCAGGGACTATGGCTACACCTTC,CASSLARDYGYTF
NA,TRBV3-1/TRBV3-2,TRBJ2-5,TRBD2,TGTGCCAGCAGCCAAGGACAACTAGCGGGGGGTAAGACCCAGTACTTC,CASSQGQLAGGKTQYF
NA,TRBV6-5,TRBJ2-2,NA,TGTGCCAGCAGTCCCCGGGCCGCTGGGACCGGGGAGCTGTTTTTT,CASSPRAAGTGELFF
NA,TRBV3-1/TRBV3-2,TRBJ1-2,NA,TGTGCCAGCAGCCCCGAGAGGGCAAATAACTATGGCTACACCTTC,CASSPERANNYGYTF
NA,TRBV7-9,TRBJ1-6,TRBD1,TGTGCCAGCAGCACGGGACAGGGGGCAGGAGGACCCCTCCACTTT,CASSTGQGAGGPLHF
NA,TRBV14,TRBJ2-1,NA,TGTGCCAGCAGCCAAGCTAATGAGCAGTTCTTC,CASSQANEQFF
NA,TRBV5-1,TRBJ2-3,NA,TGCGCCAGCAGCTCCGGGCCGTTCGGGGCAGATACGCAGTATTTT,CASSSGPFGADTQYF
NA,TRBV7-8,TRBJ2-7,NA,TGTGCCAGCAGCTTACGGGGCTCGGGGTCGAGCTCCTACGAGCAGTACTTC,CASSLRGSGSSSYEQYF
NA,TRBV11-2,TRBJ1-2,NA,TGTGCCAGCAGCGGGAGGCGGCGAAGCTATGGCTACACCTTC,CASSGRRRSYGYTF
NA,TRBV29-1,TRBJ1-2,TRBD1,TGCAGCGTTGGTCCAGGGACAGGGGAGGGCTACACCTTC,CSVGPGTGEGYTF
NA,TRBV23-1,TRBJ2-2,TRBD1,TGCGCCAGCAGTCCCTCGGACAGGGGGCGCATTCCTGCCGGGGAGCTGTTTTTT,CASSPSDRGRIPAGELFF
NA,TRBV20-1,TRBJ1-2,NA,TGCAGTGCTAGTAGCCAGTTAATTGGCTACACCTTC,CSASSQLIGYTF
NA,TRBV29-1,TRBJ2-7,TRBD2,TGCAGCGGCCTACTAGCGGGAGCCAACGAGCAGTACTTC,CSGLLAGANEQYF
once,TRBV28,TRBJ1-5,TRBD1,TGTGCCAGCACCCGACAGGGAGCAACTGGGAATCAGCCCCAGCATTTT,CASTRQGATGNQPQHF
once,TRBV30,TRBJ2-1,TRBD2,TGTGCCTGGACTGGCGGGAGGGCCGGGGATGAGCAGTTCTTC,CAWTGGRAGDEQFF
NA,TRBV6-1,TRBJ1-5,NA,TGTGCCAGCAGTGAGACCTTCAATCAGCCCCAGCATTTT,CASSETFNQPQHF
NA,TRBV6-5,TRBJ2-1,TRBD2,TGTGCCAGCAGGACTAGCGGGAGTAATAATGAGCAGTTCTTC,CASRTSGSNNEQFF
few,TRBV27,TRBJ1-6,NA,TGTGCCAGCAGTTTATTCGGACCCTATAATTCACCCCTCCACTTT,CASSLFGPYNSPLHF
NA,TRBV10-2,TRBJ1-5,NA,TGCGCCAGCAGCGCAACCCGGGGGCTTGCGCATCAGCCCCAGCATTTT,CASSATRGLAHQPQHF
NA,TRBV2,TRBJ1-1,NA,TGTGCCAGCAGTGAGGTGGAGAACACTGAAGCTTTCTTT,CASSEVENTEAFF
NA,TRBV28,TRBJ2-5,NA,TGTGCCAGCAGTTTAATCGGGGGCGAAGAGACCCAGTACTTC,CASSLIGGEETQYF
NA,TRBV2,TRBJ1-2,NA,TGTGCCAGCAGTGCCAGGCAGTCGGGTGAATATGGCTACACCTTC,CASSARQSGEYGYTF
NA,TRBV15,TRBJ2-3,NA,TGTGCCACCAGCGTAGACCGGGTTCCCTCCGATACGCAGTATTTT,CATSVDRVPSDTQYF
few,TRBV4-3,TRBJ1-5,NA,TGCGCCAGCAGCCAAGATTCGGACAGCAATCAGCCCCAGCATTTT,CASSQDSDSNQPQHF
NA,TRBV6-1,TRBJ1-5,NA,TGTGCCAGCAGTGAAGGGGACGGACTCAATCAGCCCCAGCATTTT,CASSEGDGLNQPQHF
NA,TRBV19,TRBJ2-1,TRBD2,TGTGCCAGTAGTCGGGGGAGACTAGCGGGAGTAGGTGAGCAGTTCTTC,CASSRGRLAGVGEQFF
NA,TRBV6-5,TRBJ1-3,NA,TGTGCCAGCAGTTACTCCTGGGGCAACACCATATATTTT,CASSYSWGNTIYF
NA,TRBV30,TRBJ1-6,TRBD1,TGTGCCTGGAGTGGCTTTTTGGGGACAGGGTATAATTCACCCCTCCACTTT,CAWSGFLGTGYNSPLHF
NA,TRBV6-1,TRBJ2-3,NA,TGTGCCAGCAGCGAACCCCTATTCTTTGGGGGACTCACAGATACGCAGTATTTT,CASSEPLFFGGLTDTQYF
NA,TRBV14,TRBJ1-4,NA,TGTGCCAGCAGCCGTTCGGGGGCGTCTAATGAAAAACTGTTTTTT,CASSRSGASNEKLFF
NA,TRBV3-1/TRBV3-2,TRBJ2-1,NA,TGTGCCAGCAGCCAAGATCTGGCGGAAACCTACAATGAGCAGTTCTTC,CASSQDLAETYNEQFF
NA,TRBV6-5,TRBJ2-2,NA,TGTGCCAGCAGGCAGGGGAACACCGGGGAGCTGTTTTTT,CASRQGNTGELFF
NA,TRBV7-3,TRBJ1-1,NA,TGTGCCAGCAGCTTAACGGGGGCCGGGGTGAACACTGAAGCTTTCTTT,CASSLTGAGVNTEAFF
once,TRBV11-2,TRBJ1-5,NA,TGTGCCAGCAGACGAAACAGGGAGGGCAATCAGCCCCAGCATTTT,CASRRNREGNQPQHF
NA,TRBV3-1/TRBV3-2,TRBJ2-3,TRBD2,TGTGCCAGCAGCCAACTTATACCGGGACTAGCGGGAGGAACAACAGATACGCAGTATTTT,CASSQLIPGLAGGTTDTQYF
once,TRBV11-2,TRBJ2-7,NA,TGTGCCAGCAGCTTAAGCGCAGTGTACGAGCAGTACTTC,CASSLSAVYEQYF
NA,TRBV5-6,TRBJ2-3,NA,TGTGCCAGCAGCTTGGTGGCGGATACGCAGTATTTT,CASSLVADTQYF
NA,TRBV5-6,TRBJ2-7,NA,TGTGCCAGCAGCTTGGGCCACTACGAGCAGTACTTC,CASSLGHYEQYF
NA,TRBV5-1,TRBJ2-5,NA,TGCGCCAGCAGGGGGCAAGAGACCCAGTACTTC,CASRGQETQYF
NA,TRBV6-2/TRBV6-3,TRBJ2-7,TRBD2,TGTGCCAGCAGTCCGAGACTAGCGGGGCCTTGGTACTTC,CASSPRLAGPWYF
NA,TRBV19,TRBJ2-2,NA,TGTGCCACTGGCGGGACGGATTACACCGGGGAGCTGTTTTTT,CATGGTDYTGELFF
once,TRBV6-1,TRBJ2-3,TRBD2,TGTGCCAGCAGTGAAGCGGGGGGGAGACCAGATACGCAGTATTTT,CASSEAGGRPDTQYF
once,TRBV5-1,TRBJ2-3,TRBD1,TGCGCCAGCACGACAGGGAGCACAGATACGCAGTATTTT,CASTTGSTDTQYF
NA,TRBV4-1,TRBJ2-1,TRBD2,TGCGCCAGCAGTGAGGTAGTAGCGGGTTTCTCCTACAATGAGCAGTTCTTC,CASSEVVAGFSYNEQFF
NA,TRBV29-1,TRBJ1-2,TRBD1,TGCAGCGTCCAAACCCGGACAGGGGACTATGGCTACACCTTC,CSVQTRTGDYGYTF
few,TRBV5-8,TRBJ2-3,NA,TGTGCCGGATCCTACACAGATACGCAGTATTTT,CAGSYTDTQYF
NA,TRBV2,TRBJ2-1,TRBD2,TGTGCCAGCAGGACCGGGACTAGCGGGACGAGCTCCTACAATGAGCAGTTCTTC,CASRTGTSGTSSYNEQFF
NA,TRBV6-5,TRBJ1-3,NA,TGTGCCAGCCTAGGGGGGAACTCTGGAAACACCATATATTTT,CASLGGNSGNTIYF
NA,TRBV5-6,TRBJ2-6,NA,TGTGCCAGCAGCTTGAGAGGGGCGGCCTCTGGGGCCAACGTCCTGACTTTC,CASSLRGAASGANVLTF
few,TRBV7-9,TRBJ1-1,NA,TGTGCCAGCAGCTTGGACATGAACACTGAAGCTTTCTTT,CASSLDMNTEAFF
few,TRBV10-3,TRBJ1-1,NA,TGTGCCATCAGTGAGGACACCCTCATGAACACTGAAGCTTTCTTT,CAISEDTLMNTEAFF
NA,TRBV5-1,TRBJ1-3,NA,TGCGCCAGCAGCTTGGGTCCCGGGGAAGGAAACACCATATATTTT,CASSLGPGEGNTIYF
NA,TRBV2,TRBJ2-7,NA,TGTGCCAGCACCGAAAGGAGGGGCGGCTACGAGCAGTACTTC,CASTERRGGYEQYF
NA,TRBV6-5,TRBJ2-4,NA,TGTGCCAGCAGCGGGGGACAGCTCAACATTCAGTACTTC,CASSGGQLNIQYF
once,TRBV7-2,TRBJ2-3,TRBD2,TGTGCCAGCAGCTTAGGCGGGGGGGTAGTAGATACGCAGTATTTT,CASSLGGGVVDTQYF
NA,TRBV28,TRBJ2-3,NA,TGTGCCAGCAGTTTAGTCCAGCGGGCAGATACGCAGTATTTT,CASSLVQRADTQYF